A single sample is the source of the 20 T cell receptor beta chains below, sequenced in a study of CD8+ T cells in alopecia areata. Extraction and reverse transcription of RNA yielded cDNA as the sequencing template. The table came from immunoSEQ multiplex PCR; TCRdb's copy has only in-frame clones and leaves some out. The profile covers roughly 140,000 clones, with less than 75% appearing a single time and about 38% taken by the ten largest. The sequencing sample was made of CD8+ T cells sorted from blood. The receptors derive from a human donor in good health.

This clone was observed a few times. The J gene is TRBJ2-5, the V gene TRBV25-1, with D possibly TRBD2 on 5 matching bases. The length of the CDR3 is 14 residues. The V end was cut by 0 bases, the J end by 4 bases, with 9 bases between. Germline CDR1 reads MGHDK; CDR2 reads SYGVNS. DNA of the CDR3: TGTGCCAGCAGTGAATATAACGCGGGAGAGACCCAGTACTTC. Translated: CASSEYNAGETQYF.

The J gene is TRBJ2-7, the V gene TRBV28, with TRBD1 matching over 7 bases. The CDR3 runs to 14 residues. V shed 6 bases, J shed 3 bases, and the junction held 8 bases outside the gene matches. The germline CDR1 and CDR2 sequences are MDHEN and SYDVKM. CDR3 in DNA: TGTGCCAGCAGCTTCCCGGGACAGTACTACGAGCAGTACTTC. Its translation: CASSFPGQYYEQYF.

The chain combines TRBV7-9 with TRBJ2-7; the D gene could be TRBD1 or TRBD2 (5 bases each). Germline CDR1 and CDR2: SEHNR and FQNEAQ (reference sequence). The length of the CDR3 is 14 residues. V dropped 1 base and J dropped 2 bases, with 9 bases sitting between them. CDR3 DNA: TGTGCCAGCAGCTTAGGGGGGATTACCTACGAGCAGTACTTC. This codes for CASSLGGITYEQYF.

The rearrangement joins TRBV4-2 to TRBJ2-3; D not certain. Trimming removed 4 bases at V and 4 bases at J, with 9 bases between. The V gene's germline CDR1 is LGHNA and CDR2 YNFKEQ. The CDR3 is 13 amino acids. CDR3 region: CASSPRDADTQYF. The CDR3 DNA sequence: TGTGCCAGCAGCCCCAGAGACGCAGATACGCAGTATTTT.

This clone was counted only a few times. The chain carries TRBV7-2 and TRBJ1-2, with 9 bases aligning to TRBD1. This CDR3 comprises 14 residues. Losses at the gene ends were 2 bases for V and 6 bases for J; bases not matched to a gene: 4. CDR1 is SGHTA, CDR2 FQGNSA, per germline. CDR3 sequence: CASSLSTGGNGYTF. The CDR3 nucleotides are TGTGCCAGCAGCTTAAGTACAGGGGGCAATGGCTACACCTTC.

This chain links TRBV6-4 with TRBJ2-1; 11 bases map to TRBD2. The length of the CDR3 is 15 residues. The V and J ends lost 2 bases and 7 bases, in that order; junction bases with no gene match: 4. The V gene's germline CDR1 is MRHNA and CDR2 SNTAGT. CDR3 amino acids: CASSDGTSGYNEQFF. CDR3 coding DNA: TGTGCCAGCAGTGACGGGACTAGCGGTTATAATGAGCAGTTCTTC.

This clone was detected ten times or more. This chain connects TRBV6-5 to TRBJ2-7, with D perhaps matching TRBD1 (6 bases). This CDR3 contains 13 residues. Germline V gives CDR1 MNHEY, CDR2 SVGAGI. Trimming shortened V by 4 bases and J by 5 bases, and 12 bases separated the two germline ends. The CDR3 sequence: CASSSGQSNEQYF. CDR3 nucleotides: TGTGCCAGCAGTTCAGGACAGTCGAACGAGCAGTACTTC.

This chain connects TRBV28 to TRBJ2-5, with TRBD1 matching over 10 bases. Trimming removed 6 bases from V and 6 bases from J; junction bases left unmatched: 10. The CDR3 totals 15 residues. Germline V gives CDR1 MDHEN, CDR2 SYDVKM. In DNA form, the CDR3 reads TGTGCCAGCAGCTCAGACGGGACAGGGGTACAGACCCAGTACTTC. Amino acids: CASSSDGTGVQTQYF.

The chain joins TRBV4-1 to TRBJ2-7; possibly TRBD1 or TRBD2 for D (6 bases each). Germline values: CDR1 MGHRA, CDR2 YSYEKL. The CDR3 runs 14 residues. Between the trimmed V and J ends, which lost 1 base and 5 bases, there was a span of 12 bases. CDR3 loop: CASSQVPGGNEQYF. The CDR3 DNA reads TGCGCCAGCAGCCAAGTCCCCGGGGGCAACGAGCAGTACTTC.

The rearrangement joins TRBV11-2 to TRBJ2-7, with 12 positions matching TRBD1. Germline V gene data show CDR1 as SGHAT and CDR2 as FQNNGV. The trim removed 4 bases at V and 5 bases at J, leaving 3 bases unmatched. CDR3 length: 14 residues. The CDR3 reads CASSWGQGADEQYF. CDR3 DNA sequence: TGTGCCAGCAGCTGGGGACAGGGGGCGGACGAGCAGTACTTC.

A few counts support this clone. The chain is built from TRBV9 and TRBJ1-5; 7 bases map to TRBD1. Germline CDR1 SGDLS, CDR2 YYNGEE. The CDR3 length is 15 residues. The ends lost 3 bases at V and 6 bases at J; junction bases unmatched: 9. DNA of the CDR3: TGTGCCAGCAGCGCCAAGGGGGCTAGGGGTCAGCCCCAGCATTTT. Translated: CASSAKGARGQPQHF.

This clone appeared a few times. The chain carries TRBV28 and TRBJ2-7; D tentatively reads TRBD1 or TRBD2 (6 bases each). V was clipped by 3 bases and J by 2 bases, with 11 bases between them. Germline V gene data show CDR1 as MDHEN and CDR2 as SYDVKM. CDR3 length equals 14 residues. The CDR3 DNA reads as TGTGCCAGCAGTTTTAGGAGGGACACCTACGAGCAGTACTTC. It specifies CASSFRRDTYEQYF.

This clone has just a few counts. This chain links TRBV29-1 with TRBJ2-1; D is uncertain. V was cut by 4 bases and J by 5 bases, with 12 bases left in between. The CDR3 is 13 residues long. Looked up from germline, CDR1 is SQVTM and CDR2 is ANQGSEA. CDR3 amino acids: CSVVPRGHNEQFF. The CDR3 DNA follows: TGCAGCGTTGTGCCCAGAGGTCACAATGAGCAGTTCTTC.

As regards this clone: Other DNA sequences in this specimen translate into the identical CDR3. V gene TRBV7-9 combines with J gene TRBJ1-1; D ambiguous. Germline V gives CDR1 SEHNR, CDR2 FQNEAQ (reference sequence). V lost 6 bases, J lost 2 bases, and 4 bases lay in between. CDR3 length: 11 amino acids. Written as DNA, the CDR3 is TGTGCCAGCAGACTTAACACTGAAGCTTTCTTT. Protein sequence: CASRLNTEAFF. Full variable domain (missing parts from reference TRBV7-9 and TRBJ1-1): DTGVSQNPRHKITKRGQNVTFRCDPISEHNRLYWYRQTLGQGPEFLTYFQNEAQLEKSRLLSDRFSAERPKGSFSTLEIQRTEQGDSAMYLCASRLNTEAFFGQGTRLTVV.

The rearrangement links TRBV29-1 to TRBJ2-1; either TRBD1 or TRBD2 may supply D (6 bases each). Trimming removed 7 bases at V and 7 bases at J, with 14 bases between. CDR3 length equals 12 residues. Per germline, CDR1 SQVTM and CDR2 ANQGSEA. CDR3 residues: CSASGGPNEQFF. CDR3 in DNA: TGCAGCGCCTCCGGGGGCCCGAATGAGCAGTTCTTC.

This chain's CDR3 is CASRGSYNQPQHF. CDR3 in DNA: TGTGCCAGCAGGGGGTCATACAATCAGCCCCAGCATTTT. The V gene is TRBV6-5, the J gene TRBJ1-5, with unresolved D. This CDR3 contains 13 residues. The germline V gene encodes CDR1 MNHEY and CDR2 SVGAGI. V lost 6 bases to trimming and J lost 3 bases, with 9 bases between them.

This clone was picked up a small number of times. This sequence joins TRBV14 and TRBJ2-1; 8 positions match TRBD2. Germline V gives CDR1 SGHDN, CDR2 FVKESK. The CDR3 sequence is 15 residues long. V lost 8 bases and J lost 9; bases outside the gene matches: 15. CDR3: CASDPYSGSSVEQFF. In DNA form, the CDR3 reads TGTGCCAGCGACCCTTACAGCGGGAGTTCAGTTGAGCAGTTCTTC.

The V gene is TRBV29-1, the J gene TRBJ1-1; D may be TRBD1 (5 bases). Germline CDR1 is SQVTM and CDR2 is ANQGSEA. The ends were cut back, 2 bases at V and 0 bases at J, with 16 bases in the middle. This CDR3 has 16 amino acids. In nucleotides, the CDR3 is TGCAGCGTTGAAATCCGGGGCAAGGAGGTGAACACTGAAGCTTTCTTT. Amino acid sequence: CSVEIRGKEVNTEAFF.

The rearrangement uses TRBV28 and TRBJ2-3, with 9 nucleotides matching TRBD2. Trimming removed 8 bases from V and 12 bases from J; junction bases left unmatched: 12. Germline loops: CDR1 MDHEN, CDR2 SYDVKM. This CDR3 spans 13 amino acids. CDR3 sequence (DNA): TGTGCCAGCGAGGCGGGAGGGCCCGTCTCTCAGTATTTT. It specifies CASEAGGPVSQYF. Drawing the rest from reference TRBV28 and TRBJ2-3, the complete variable domain is DVKVTQSSRYLVKRTGEKVFLECVQDMDHENMFWYRQDPGLGLRLIYFSYDVKMKEKGDIPEGYSVSREKKERFSLILESASTNQTSMYLCASEAGGPVSQYFGPGTRLTVL.

In DNA form, the CDR3 reads TGTGCCAGCAGTGAAATAGTTGACAGGTTTAAACAGTTCTTC. Its protein product is CASSEIVDRFKQFF. The chain recombines TRBV2 with TRBJ2-1, with a possible D match to TRBD1 (6 bases). Germline assignment: CDR1 SNHLY and CDR2 FYNNEI. This CDR3 has 14 residues. Trimming left V 2 bases short and J 13 bases short, with 18 bases between.